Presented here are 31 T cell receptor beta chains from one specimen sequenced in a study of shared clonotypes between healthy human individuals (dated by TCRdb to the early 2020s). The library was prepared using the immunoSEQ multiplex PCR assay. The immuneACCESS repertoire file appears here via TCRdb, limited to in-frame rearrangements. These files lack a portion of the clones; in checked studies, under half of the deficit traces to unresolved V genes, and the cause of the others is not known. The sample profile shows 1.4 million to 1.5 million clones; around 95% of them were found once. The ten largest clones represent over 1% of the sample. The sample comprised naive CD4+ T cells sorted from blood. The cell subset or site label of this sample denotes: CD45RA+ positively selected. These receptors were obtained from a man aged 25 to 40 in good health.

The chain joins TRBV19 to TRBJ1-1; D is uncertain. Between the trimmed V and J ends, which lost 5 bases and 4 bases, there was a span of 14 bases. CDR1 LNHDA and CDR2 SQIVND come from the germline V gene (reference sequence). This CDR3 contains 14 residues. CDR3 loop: CASSYRKGSTEAFF. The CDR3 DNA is TGTGCCAGTAGTTATCGAAAAGGGAGCACTGAAGCTTTCTTT.

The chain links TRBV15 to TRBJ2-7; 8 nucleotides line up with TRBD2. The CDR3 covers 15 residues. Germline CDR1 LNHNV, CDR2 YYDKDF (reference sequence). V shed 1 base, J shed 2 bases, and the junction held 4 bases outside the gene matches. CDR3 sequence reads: CATSRGGSGTYEQYF. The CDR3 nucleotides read TGTGCCACCAGCAGAGGTGGTAGCGGGACCTACGAGCAGTACTTC.

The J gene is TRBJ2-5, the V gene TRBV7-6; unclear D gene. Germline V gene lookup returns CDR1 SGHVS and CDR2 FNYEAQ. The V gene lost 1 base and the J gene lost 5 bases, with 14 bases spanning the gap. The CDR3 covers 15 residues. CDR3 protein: CASSLGAQARETQYF. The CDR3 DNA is TGTGCCAGCAGCTTAGGGGCGCAGGCACGGGAGACCCAGTACTTC. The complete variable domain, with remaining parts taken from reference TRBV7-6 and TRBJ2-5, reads GAGVSQSPRYKVTKRGQDVALRCDPISGHVSLYWYRQALGQGPEFLTYFNYEAQQDKSGLPNDRFSAERPEGSISTLTIQRTEQRDSAMYRCASSLGAQARETQYFGPGTRLLVL.

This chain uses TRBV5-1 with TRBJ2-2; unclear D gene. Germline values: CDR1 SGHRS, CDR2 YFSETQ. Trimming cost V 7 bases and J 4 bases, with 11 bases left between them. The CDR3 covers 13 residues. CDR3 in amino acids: CASGPQSTGELFF. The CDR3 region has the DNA TGCGCCAGCGGACCACAGAGCACCGGGGAGCTGTTTTTT.

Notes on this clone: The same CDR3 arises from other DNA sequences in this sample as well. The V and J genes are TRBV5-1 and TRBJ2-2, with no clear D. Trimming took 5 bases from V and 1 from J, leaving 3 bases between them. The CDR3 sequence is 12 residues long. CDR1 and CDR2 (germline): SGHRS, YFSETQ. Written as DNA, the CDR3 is TGCGCCAGCAGATTGAACACCGGGGAGCTGTTTTTT. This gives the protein CASRLNTGELFF.

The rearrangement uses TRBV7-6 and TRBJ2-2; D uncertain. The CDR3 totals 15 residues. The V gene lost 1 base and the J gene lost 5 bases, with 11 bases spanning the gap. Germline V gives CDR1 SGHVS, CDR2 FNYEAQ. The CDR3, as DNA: TGTGCCAGCAGCTTAGTTTTCCGGGCAACCGGGGAGCTGTTTTTT. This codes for CASSLVFRATGELFF.

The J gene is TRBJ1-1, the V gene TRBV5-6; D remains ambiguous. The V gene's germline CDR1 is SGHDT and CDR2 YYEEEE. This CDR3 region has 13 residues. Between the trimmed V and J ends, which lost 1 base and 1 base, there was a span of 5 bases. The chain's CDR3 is CASSLLTNTEAFF. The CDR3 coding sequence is TGTGCCAGCAGCTTGTTAACGAACACTGAAGCTTTCTTT.

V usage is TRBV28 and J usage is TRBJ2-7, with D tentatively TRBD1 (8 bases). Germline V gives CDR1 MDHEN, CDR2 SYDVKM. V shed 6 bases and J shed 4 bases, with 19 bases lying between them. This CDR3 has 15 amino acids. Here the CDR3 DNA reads TGTGCCAGCAGGGGGGGGACAGGTACCTATTACGAGCAGTACTTC. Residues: CASRGGTGTYYEQYF.

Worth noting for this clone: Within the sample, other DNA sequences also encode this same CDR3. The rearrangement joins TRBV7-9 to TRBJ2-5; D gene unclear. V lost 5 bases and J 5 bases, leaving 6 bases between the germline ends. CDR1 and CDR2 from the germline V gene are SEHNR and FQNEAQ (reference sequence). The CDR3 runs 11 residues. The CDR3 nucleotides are TGTGCCAGCAGCCCAAAGGAGACCCAGTACTTC. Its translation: CASSPKETQYF. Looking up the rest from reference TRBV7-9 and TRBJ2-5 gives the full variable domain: DTGVSQNPRHKITKRGQNVTFRCDPISEHNRLYWYRQTLGQGPEFLTYFQNEAQLEKSRLLSDRFSAERPKGSFSTLEIQRTEQGDSAMYLCASSPKETQYFGPGTRLLVL.

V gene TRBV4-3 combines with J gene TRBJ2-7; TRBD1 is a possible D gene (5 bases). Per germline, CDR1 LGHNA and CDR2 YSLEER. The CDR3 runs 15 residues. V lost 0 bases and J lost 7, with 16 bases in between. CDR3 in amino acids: CASSQETRFPGEQYF. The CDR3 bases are TGCGCCAGCAGCCAAGAGACTCGTTTTCCAGGGGAGCAGTACTTC.

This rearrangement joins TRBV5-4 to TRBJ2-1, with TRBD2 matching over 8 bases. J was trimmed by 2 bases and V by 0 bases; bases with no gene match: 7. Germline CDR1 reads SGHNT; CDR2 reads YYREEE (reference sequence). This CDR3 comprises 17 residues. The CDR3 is CASSLANKLAAYNEQFF. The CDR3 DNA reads TGTGCCAGCAGCTTGGCCAATAAACTAGCGGCCTACAATGAGCAGTTCTTC.

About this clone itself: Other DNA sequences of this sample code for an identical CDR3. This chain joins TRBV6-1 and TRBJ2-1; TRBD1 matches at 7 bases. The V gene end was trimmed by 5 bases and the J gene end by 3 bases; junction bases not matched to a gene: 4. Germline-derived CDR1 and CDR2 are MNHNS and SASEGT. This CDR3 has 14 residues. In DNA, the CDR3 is TGTGCCAGCAGTCTTCGGACAGGCTACAATGAGCAGTTCTTC. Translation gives CASSLRTGYNEQFF.

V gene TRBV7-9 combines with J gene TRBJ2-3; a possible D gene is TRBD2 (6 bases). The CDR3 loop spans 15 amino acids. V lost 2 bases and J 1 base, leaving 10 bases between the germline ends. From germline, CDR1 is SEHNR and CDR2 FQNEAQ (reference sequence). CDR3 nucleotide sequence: TGTGCCAGCAGCTTATCGGGAGAGGGCACAGATACGCAGTATTTT. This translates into CASSLSGEGTDTQYF.

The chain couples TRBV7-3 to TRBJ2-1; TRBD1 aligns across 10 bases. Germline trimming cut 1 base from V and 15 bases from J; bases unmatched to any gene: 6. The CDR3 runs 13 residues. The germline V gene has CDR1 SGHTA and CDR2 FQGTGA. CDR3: CASSLRGTGVRFF. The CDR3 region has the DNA TGTGCCAGCAGCTTAAGGGGGACAGGGGTAAGGTTCTTC.

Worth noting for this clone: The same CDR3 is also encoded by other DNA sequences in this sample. The CDR3 protein is CASSLRGLETQYF. The CDR3 nucleotides read TGTGCCAGCAGCTTACGGGGGTTAGAGACCCAGTACTTC. The rearrangement joins TRBV7-9 to TRBJ2-5; D perhaps matches TRBD2 (6 bases). The ends were cut back, 2 bases at V and 4 bases at J, with 8 bases in the middle. The CDR3 runs to 13 residues. Germline V gene data show CDR1 as SEHNR and CDR2 as FQNEAQ (reference sequence). Complete variable domain (other parts from reference TRBV7-9 and TRBJ2-5): DTGVSQNPRHKITKRGQNVTFRCDPISEHNRLYWYRQTLGQGPEFLTYFQNEAQLEKSRLLSDRFSAERPKGSFSTLEIQRTEQGDSAMYLCASSLRGLETQYFGPGTRLLVL.

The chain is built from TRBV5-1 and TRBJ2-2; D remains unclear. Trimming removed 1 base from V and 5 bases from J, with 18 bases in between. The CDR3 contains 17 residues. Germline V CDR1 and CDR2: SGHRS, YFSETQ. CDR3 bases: TGCGCCAGCAGCTTGTACCTTAGGGCGGTGAATACCGGGGAGCTGTTTTTT. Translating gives CASSLYLRAVNTGELFF.

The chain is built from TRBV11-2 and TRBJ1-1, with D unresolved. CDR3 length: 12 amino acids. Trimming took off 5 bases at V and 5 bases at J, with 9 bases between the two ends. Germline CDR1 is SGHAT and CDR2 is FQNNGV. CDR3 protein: CASSQGRTEAFF. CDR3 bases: TGTGCCAGCAGCCAAGGACGGACTGAAGCTTTCTTT.

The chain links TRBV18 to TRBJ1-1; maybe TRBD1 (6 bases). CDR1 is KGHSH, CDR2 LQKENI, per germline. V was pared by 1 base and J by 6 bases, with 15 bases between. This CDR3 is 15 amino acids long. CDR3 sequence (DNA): TGTGCCAGCTCACCACGTTCACAGGGTGTCGCTGAAGCTTTCTTT. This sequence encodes CASSPRSQGVAEAFF.

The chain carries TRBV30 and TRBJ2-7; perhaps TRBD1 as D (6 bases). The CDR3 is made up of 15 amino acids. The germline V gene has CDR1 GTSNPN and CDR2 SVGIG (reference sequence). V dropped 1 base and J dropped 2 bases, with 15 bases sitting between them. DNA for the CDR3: TGTGCCTGGAGTGGTTGGAGGACAGAACCCTACGAGCAGTACTTC. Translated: CAWSGWRTEPYEQYF.

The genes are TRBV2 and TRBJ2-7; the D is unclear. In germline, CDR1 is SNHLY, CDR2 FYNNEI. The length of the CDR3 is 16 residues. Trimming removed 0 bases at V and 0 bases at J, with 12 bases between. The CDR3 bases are TGTGCCAGCAGTGAAGCGGTGATGCCTTTCTCCTACGAGCAGTACTTC. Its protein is CASSEAVMPFSYEQYF.

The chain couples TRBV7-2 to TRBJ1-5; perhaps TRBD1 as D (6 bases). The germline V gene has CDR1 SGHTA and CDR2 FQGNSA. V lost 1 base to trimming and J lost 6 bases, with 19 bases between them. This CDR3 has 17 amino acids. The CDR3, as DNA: TGTGCCAGCAGCTTAGTGGGGAGGGGGAGGGACCGTCAGCCCCAGCATTTT. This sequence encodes CASSLVGRGRDRQPQHF.

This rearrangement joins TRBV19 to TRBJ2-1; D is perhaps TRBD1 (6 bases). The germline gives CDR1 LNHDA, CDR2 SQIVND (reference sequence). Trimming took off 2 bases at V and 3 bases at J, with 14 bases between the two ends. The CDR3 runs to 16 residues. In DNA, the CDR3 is TGTGCCAGTAGTATAACTTCTTGGACAGACTACAATGAGCAGTTCTTC. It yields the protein CASSITSWTDYNEQFF.

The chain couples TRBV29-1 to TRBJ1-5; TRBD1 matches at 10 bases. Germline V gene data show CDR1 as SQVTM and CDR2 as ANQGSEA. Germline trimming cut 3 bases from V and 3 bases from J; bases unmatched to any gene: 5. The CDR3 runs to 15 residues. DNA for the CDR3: TGCAGCGTTGAGGGGACAGGGGAAGACAATCAGCCCCAGCATTTT. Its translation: CSVEGTGEDNQPQHF.

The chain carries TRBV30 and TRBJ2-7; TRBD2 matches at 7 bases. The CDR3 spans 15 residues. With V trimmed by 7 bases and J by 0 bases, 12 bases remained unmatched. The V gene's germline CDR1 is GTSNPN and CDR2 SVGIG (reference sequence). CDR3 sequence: CASFSVGGSSYEQYF. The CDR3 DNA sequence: TGTGCCTCTTTTTCCGTCGGGGGGTCCTCCTACGAGCAGTACTTC.

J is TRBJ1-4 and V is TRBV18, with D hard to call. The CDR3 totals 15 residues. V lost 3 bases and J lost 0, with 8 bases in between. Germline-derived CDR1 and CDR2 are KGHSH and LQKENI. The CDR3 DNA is TGTGCCAGCTCACCTCTAGGGACAACTAATGAAAAACTGTTTTTT. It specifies CASSPLGTTNEKLFF.

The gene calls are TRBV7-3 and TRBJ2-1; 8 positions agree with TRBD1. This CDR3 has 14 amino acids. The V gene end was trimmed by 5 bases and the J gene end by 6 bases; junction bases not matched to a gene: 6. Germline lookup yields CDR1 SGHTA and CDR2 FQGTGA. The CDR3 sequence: CASSRGQGSNEQFF. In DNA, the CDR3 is TGTGCCAGCAGCCGCGGACAGGGAAGCAATGAGCAGTTCTTC. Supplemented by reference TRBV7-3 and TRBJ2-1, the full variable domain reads GAGVSQTPSNKVTEKGKYVELRCDPISGHTALYWYRQSLGQGPEFLIYFQGTGAADDSGLPNDRFFAVRPEGSVSTLKIQRTERGDSAVYLCASSRGQGSNEQFFGPGTRLTVL.

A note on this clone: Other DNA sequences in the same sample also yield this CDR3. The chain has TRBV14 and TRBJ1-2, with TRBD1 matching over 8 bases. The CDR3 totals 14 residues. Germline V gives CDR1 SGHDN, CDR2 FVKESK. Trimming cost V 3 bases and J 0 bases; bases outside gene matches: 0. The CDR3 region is CASSQDRANYGYTF. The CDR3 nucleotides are TGTGCCAGCAGCCAGGACAGGGCTAACTATGGCTACACCTTC.

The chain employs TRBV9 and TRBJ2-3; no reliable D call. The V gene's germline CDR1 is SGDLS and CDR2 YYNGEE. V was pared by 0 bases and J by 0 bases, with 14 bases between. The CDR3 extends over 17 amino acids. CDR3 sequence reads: CASSVGRTRASTDTQYF. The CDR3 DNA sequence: TGTGCCAGCAGCGTAGGACGAACGAGAGCTAGCACAGATACGCAGTATTTT.

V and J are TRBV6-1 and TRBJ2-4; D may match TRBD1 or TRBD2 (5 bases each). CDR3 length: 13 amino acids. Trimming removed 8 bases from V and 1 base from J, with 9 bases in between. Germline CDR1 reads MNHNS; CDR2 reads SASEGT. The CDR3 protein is CASGEGAKNIQYF. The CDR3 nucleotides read TGTGCCAGCGGAGAGGGGGCCAAAAACATTCAGTACTTC.

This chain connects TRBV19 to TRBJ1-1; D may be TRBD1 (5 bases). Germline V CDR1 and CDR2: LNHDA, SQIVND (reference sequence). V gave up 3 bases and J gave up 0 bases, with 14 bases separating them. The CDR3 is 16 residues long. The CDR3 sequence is CASSMWAGRMNTEAFF. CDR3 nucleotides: TGTGCCAGTAGTATGTGGGCAGGGAGAATGAACACTGAAGCTTTCTTT.

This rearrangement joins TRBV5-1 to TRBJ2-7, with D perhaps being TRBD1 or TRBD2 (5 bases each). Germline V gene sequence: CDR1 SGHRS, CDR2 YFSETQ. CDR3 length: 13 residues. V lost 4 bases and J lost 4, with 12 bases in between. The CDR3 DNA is TGCGCCAGCAGCAAATGGGACGGTTACGAGCAGTACTTC. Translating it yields CASSKWDGYEQYF.